The clone carrying this T cell receptor (beta chain) was observed at least ten times. Its antigen is undetermined. Documented time point: pre-sensitization, week 0. Treatment specified: therapeutic diphenylcyclopropenone sensitization with weekly scalp DPC. Unseparated into fractions, whole blood served as the source from which total RNA was extracted. The data stem from a study of human T cells and chemical hapten exposure. Study outcomes and limitations: TCRs exceeding 1 in 1000 frequency stayed unchanged with DPC sensitization. PT1 expanded TCR numbers tracked positively with patch test score.

CDR3 length: 16 amino acids. Trimming cost V 4 bases and J 0 bases, with 16 bases left between them. Germline CDR1 SGHRS, CDR2 YFSETQ. TCRdb recomputed calls from the RACE reads with MiXCR, one row per CDR3 protein. In the table there are about 30,000 distinct CDR3 sequences, about 9.4% of which are singletons. The receptor's source is a man between 45 and 60 years old with alopecia areata. Some clones in this sample may be carry-over from other donors' samples. This chain connects TRBV5-1 to TRBJ1-1; TRBD1 is a possible D gene (6 bases). Sequencing used whole blood, obtained in connection with sensitization to the hapten diphenylcyclopropenone (DPC). The CDR3 nucleotides are TGCGCCAGCAGCCTGACAGGTCCCGAGCTGAACACTGAAGCTTTCTTT. Protein: CASSLTGPELNTEAFF. The variable domain in full, with the rest retrieved from reference TRBV5-1 and TRBJ1-1, is KAGVTQTPRYLIKTRGQQVTLSCSPISGHRSVSWYQQTPGQGLQFLFEYFSETQRNKGNFPGRFSGRQFSNSRSEMNVSTLELGDSALYLCASSLTGPELNTEAFFGQGTRLTVV.